Described below is a single T cell receptor (beta chain) sequence and its context. The antigen is unknown. cDNA came from approximately 0.5 to 1 ug RNA primed by random hexamers. TCRdb reprocessed the immunoSEQ multiplex PCR reads with MiXCR, giving one entry per CDR3 protein. Seen here are about 200,000 distinct CDR3 sequences, 85% to 95% observed once, and the top ten hold approximately 0.081%. This specimen belongs to a study of CD8 T cells in Susac syndrome. Study conclusions and caveats: The study recognized that the number of individuals in its TCR sequencing and HLA analysis was relatively small.

The V gene's germline CDR1 is SNHLY and CDR2 FYNNEI. Trimming left V 5 bases short and J 10 bases short, with 12 bases between. This CDR3 has 12 residues. The rearrangement links TRBV2 to TRBJ2-1, with D possibly being TRBD1 (6 bases). The sequence derives from a human donor with multiple sclerosis. The sample consisted of CD4+ T cells from PBMCs. CDR3 in amino acids: CASSLQGMEQFF. CDR3 nucleotide sequence: TGTGCCAGCAGTCTACAGGGTATGGAGCAGTTCTTC.